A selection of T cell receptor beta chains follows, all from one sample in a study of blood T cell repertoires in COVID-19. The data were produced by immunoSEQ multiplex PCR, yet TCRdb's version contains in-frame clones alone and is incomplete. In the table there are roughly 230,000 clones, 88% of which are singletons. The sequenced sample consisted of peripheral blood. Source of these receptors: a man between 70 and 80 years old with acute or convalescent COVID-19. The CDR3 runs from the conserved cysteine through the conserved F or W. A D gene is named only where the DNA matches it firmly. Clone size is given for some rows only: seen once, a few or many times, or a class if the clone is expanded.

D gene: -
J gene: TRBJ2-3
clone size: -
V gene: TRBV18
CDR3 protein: CASSPNQGLTDTQYF
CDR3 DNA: TGTGCCAGCTCACCAAACCAGGGATTGACAGATACGCAGTATTTT

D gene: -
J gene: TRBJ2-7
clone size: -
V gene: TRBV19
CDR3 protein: CASSITHRGPGAYEQYF
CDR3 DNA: TGTGCCAGTAGTATAACCCATAGGGGACCGGGGGCCTACGAGCAGTACTTC

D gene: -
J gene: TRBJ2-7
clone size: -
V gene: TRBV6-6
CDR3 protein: CASSAGGEQYF
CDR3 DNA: TGTGCCAGCTCGGCCGGGGGCGAGCAGTACTTC

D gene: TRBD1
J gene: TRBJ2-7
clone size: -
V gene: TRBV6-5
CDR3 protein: CASSGTGGHEQYF
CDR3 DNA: TGTGCCAGCAGCGGGACAGGGGGCCACGAGCAGTACTTC

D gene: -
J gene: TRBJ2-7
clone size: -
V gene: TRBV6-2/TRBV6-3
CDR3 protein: CASSYKPWLYEQYF
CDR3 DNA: TGTGCCAGCAGTTACAAACCCTGGCTTTACGAGCAGTACTTC

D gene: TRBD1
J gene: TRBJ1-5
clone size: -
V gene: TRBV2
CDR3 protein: CASSGVQGTQPQHF
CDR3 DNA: TGTGCCAGCAGTGGCGTACAGGGGACTCAGCCCCAGCATTTT

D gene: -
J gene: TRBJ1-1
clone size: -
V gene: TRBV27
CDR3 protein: CASRDDSFMNTEAFF
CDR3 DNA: TGTGCCAGCAGGGACGACAGCTTCATGAACACTGAAGCTTTCTTT

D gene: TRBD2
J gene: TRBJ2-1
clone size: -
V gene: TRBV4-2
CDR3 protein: CASSRGRGSNEQFF
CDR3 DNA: TGTGCCAGCAGCCGAGGGAGGGGATCCAATGAGCAGTTCTTC

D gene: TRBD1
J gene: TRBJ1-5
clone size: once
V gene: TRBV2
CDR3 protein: CASSTTGNYNQPQHF
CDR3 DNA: TGTGCCAGCAGCACGACAGGGAACTACAATCAGCCCCAGCATTTT

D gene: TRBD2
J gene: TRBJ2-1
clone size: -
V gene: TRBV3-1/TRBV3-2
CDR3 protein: CASSQRTSLNEQFF
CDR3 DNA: TGTGCCAGCAGCCAAAGGACTAGTCTCAATGAGCAGTTCTTC

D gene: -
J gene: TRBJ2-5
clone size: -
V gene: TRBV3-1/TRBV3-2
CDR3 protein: CASKVAGRETQYF
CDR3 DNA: TGTGCCAGCAAAGTGGCGGGAAGAGAGACCCAGTACTTC

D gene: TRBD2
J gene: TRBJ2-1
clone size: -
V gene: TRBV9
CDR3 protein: CASSVIAGAPTIYNEQFF
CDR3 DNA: TGTGCCAGCAGCGTAATAGCGGGAGCCCCTACAATCTACAATGAGCAGTTCTTC

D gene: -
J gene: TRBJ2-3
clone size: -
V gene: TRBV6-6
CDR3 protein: CASSLGLSPDTQYF
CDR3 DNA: TGTGCCAGCAGCCTTGGACTTTCCCCAGATACGCAGTATTTT

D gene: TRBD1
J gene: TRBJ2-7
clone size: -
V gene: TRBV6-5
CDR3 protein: CASSYETGVTYEQYF
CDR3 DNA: TGTGCCAGCAGTTACGAGACAGGGGTGACCTACGAGCAGTACTTC

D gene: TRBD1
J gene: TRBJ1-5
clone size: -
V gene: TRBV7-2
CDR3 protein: CASSFQQGAGQPQHF
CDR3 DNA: TGTGCCAGCAGCTTTCAACAGGGGGCAGGTCAGCCCCAGCATTTT

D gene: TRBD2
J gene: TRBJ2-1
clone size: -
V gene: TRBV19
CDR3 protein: CASSISGRLGQFF
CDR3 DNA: TGTGCCAGTAGTATTAGCGGGAGGCTTGGGCAGTTCTTC

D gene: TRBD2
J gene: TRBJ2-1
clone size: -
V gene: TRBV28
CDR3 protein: CASSERLAGTEQFF
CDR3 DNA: TGTGCCAGCAGTGAGCGTCTAGCGGGAACTGAGCAGTTCTTC

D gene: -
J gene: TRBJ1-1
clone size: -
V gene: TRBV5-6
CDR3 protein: CASRQGWYTEAFF
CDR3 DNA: TGTGCCAGCAGACAGGGATGGTACACTGAAGCTTTCTTT

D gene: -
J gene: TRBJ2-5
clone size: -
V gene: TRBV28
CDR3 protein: CASSSPIRETQYF
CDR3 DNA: TGTGCCAGCAGCTCCCCTATACGAGAGACCCAGTACTTC

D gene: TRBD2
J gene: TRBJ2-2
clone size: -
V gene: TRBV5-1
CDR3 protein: CASSRPGLATGELFF
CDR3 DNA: TGCGCCAGCAGTAGACCGGGACTAGCCACCGGGGAGCTGTTTTTT

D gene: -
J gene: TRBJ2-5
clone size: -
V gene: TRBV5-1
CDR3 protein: CASSILETQYF
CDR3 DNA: TGCGCCAGCAGTATCCTAGAGACCCAGTACTTC

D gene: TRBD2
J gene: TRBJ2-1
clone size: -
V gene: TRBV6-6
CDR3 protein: CASKISGDEQFF
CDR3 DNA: TGTGCCAGCAAAATTAGCGGGGATGAGCAGTTCTTC

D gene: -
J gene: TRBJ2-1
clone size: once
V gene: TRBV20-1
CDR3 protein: CSASRPRGGWTYNEQFF
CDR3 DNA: TGCAGTGCTAGTCGCCCCCGTGGGGGGTGGACTTACAATGAGCAGTTCTTC

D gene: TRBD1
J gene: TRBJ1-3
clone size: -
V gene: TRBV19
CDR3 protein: CASSGQGLSTIYF
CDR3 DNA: TGTGCCAGTAGTGGACAGGGACTAAGCACCATATATTTT

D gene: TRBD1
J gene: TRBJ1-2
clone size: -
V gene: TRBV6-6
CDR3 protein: CASRAQGQSNGYTF
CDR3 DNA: TGTGCCAGCAGAGCCCAGGGACAGTCAAATGGCTACACCTTC

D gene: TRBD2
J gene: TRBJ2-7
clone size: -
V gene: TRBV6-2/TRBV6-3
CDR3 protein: CASSARPRAGEQYF
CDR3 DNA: TGTGCCAGCAGTGCGCGGCCAAGAGCGGGGGAGCAGTACTTC

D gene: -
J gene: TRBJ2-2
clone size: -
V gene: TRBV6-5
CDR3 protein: CASSYSPTGYTGELFF
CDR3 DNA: TGTGCCAGCAGTTACTCGCCGACAGGATACACCGGGGAGCTGTTTTTT

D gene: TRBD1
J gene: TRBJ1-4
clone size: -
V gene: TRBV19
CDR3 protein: CASSPFTGTGYEKLFF
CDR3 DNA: TGTGCCAGTAGTCCCTTCACCGGGACAGGGTATGAAAAACTGTTTTTT

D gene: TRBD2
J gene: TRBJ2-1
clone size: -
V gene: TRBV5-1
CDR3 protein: CASRTGTTHPVKFF
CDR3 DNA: TGCGCCAGCAGAACCGGGACTACGCACCCTGTGAAGTTCTTC

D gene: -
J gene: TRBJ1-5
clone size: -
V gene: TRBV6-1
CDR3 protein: CASSDRAKQPQHF
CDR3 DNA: TGTGCCAGCAGTGACAGGGCTAAGCAGCCCCAGCATTTT

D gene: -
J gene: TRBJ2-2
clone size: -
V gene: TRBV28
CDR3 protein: CASSLRLRGGNTGELFF
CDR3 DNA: TGTGCCAGCAGTTTAAGGCTTCGCGGTGGGAACACCGGGGAGCTGTTTTTT

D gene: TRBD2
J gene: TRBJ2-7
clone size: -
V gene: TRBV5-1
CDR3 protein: CASRKAGAHLEQYF
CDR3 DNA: TGCGCCAGCAGAAAGGCGGGAGCGCACCTCGAGCAGTACTTC

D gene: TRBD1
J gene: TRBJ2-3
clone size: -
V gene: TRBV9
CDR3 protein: CASSVGQGASTDTQYF
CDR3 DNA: TGTGCCAGCAGCGTAGGACAGGGGGCGAGCACAGATACGCAGTATTTT

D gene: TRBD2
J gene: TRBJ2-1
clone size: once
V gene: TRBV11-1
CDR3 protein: CASSLGLAGGPVEQFF
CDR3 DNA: TGTGCCAGCAGCTTAGGACTAGCGGGAGGGCCTGTTGAGCAGTTCTTC

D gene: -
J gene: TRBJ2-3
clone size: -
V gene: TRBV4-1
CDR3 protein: CASSPPGSTDTQYF
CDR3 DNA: TGCGCCAGCAGCCCTCCGGGGAGCACAGATACGCAGTATTTT

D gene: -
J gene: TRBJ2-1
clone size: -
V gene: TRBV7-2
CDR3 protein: CASSSTGRGYNEQFF
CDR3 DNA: TGTGCCAGCAGCTCTACAGGGAGGGGATACAATGAGCAGTTCTTC

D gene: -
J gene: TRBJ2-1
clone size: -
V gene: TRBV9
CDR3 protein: CASSGRPGDEQFF
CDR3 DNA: TGTGCCAGCAGCGGGCGGCCCGGGGATGAGCAGTTCTTC

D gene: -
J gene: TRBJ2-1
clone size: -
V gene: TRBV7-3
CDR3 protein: CASSLIAASYNEQFF
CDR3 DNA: TGTGCCAGCAGCCTAATAGCCGCCTCCTACAATGAGCAGTTCTTC

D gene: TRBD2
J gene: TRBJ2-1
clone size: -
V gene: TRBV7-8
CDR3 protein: CASSRTRNEQFF
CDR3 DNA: TGTGCCAGCAGCCGGACTAGAAATGAGCAGTTCTTC

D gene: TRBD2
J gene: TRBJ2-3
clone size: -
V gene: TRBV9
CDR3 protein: CASSVLAGGSTDTQYF
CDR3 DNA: TGTGCCAGCAGCGTCCTAGCGGGAGGGAGCACAGATACGCAGTATTTT

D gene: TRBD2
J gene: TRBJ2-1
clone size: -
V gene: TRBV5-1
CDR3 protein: CASRLAGGPHNEQFF
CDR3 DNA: TGCGCCAGCAGACTAGCGGGAGGGCCCCACAATGAGCAGTTCTTC

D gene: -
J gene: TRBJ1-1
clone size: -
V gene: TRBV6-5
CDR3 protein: CASKRPGSGPTEAFF
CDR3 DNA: TGTGCCAGCAAGAGACCCGGGAGCGGGCCCACTGAAGCTTTCTTT

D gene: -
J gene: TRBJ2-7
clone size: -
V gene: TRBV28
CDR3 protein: CASCPPQGSEQYF
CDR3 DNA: TGTGCCAGCTGCCCCCCACAGGGAAGCGAGCAGTACTTC

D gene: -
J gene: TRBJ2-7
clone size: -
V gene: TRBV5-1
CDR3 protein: CASSWGGGDSLVYEQYF
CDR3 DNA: TGCGCCAGCTCGTGGGGCGGAGGGGACAGTCTCGTGTACGAGCAGTACTTC

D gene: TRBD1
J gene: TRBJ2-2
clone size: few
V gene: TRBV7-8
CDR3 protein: CASSLGTGGAGELFF
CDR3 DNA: TGTGCCAGCAGCTTAGGGACAGGGGGTGCCGGGGAGCTGTTTTTT

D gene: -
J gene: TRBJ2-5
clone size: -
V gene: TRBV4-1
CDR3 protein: CASSRTPGVERAYF
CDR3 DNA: TGCGCCAGCAGCCGAACACCCGGGGTAGAGCGGGCCTACTTC

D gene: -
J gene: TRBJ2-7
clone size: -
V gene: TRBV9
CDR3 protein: CASSVEQFSYEQYF
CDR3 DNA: TGTGCCAGCAGCGTAGAACAGTTTTCCTACGAGCAGTACTTC

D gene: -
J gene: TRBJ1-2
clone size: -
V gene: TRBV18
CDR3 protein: CASSPLMGQANYGYTF
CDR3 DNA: TGTGCCAGCTCACCACTGATGGGACAAGCGAACTATGGCTACACCTTC

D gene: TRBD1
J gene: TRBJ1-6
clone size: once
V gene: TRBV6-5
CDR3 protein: CASRFRGRNSPLHF
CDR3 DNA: TGTGCCAGCAGATTCAGGGGGCGAAATTCACCCCTCCACTTT

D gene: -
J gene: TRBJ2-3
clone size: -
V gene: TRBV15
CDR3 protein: CATSSNSRTSTDTQYF
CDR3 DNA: TGTGCCACCAGCAGCAACTCTAGAACTAGCACAGATACGCAGTATTTT

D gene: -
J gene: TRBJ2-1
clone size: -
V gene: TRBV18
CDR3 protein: CASSPPAVTYNEQFF
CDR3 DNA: TGTGCCAGCTCACCACCCGCAGTTACCTACAATGAGCAGTTCTTC

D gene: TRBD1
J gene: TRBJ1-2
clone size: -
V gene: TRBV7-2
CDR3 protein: CASSLALRGHGYTF
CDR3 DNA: TGTGCCAGCAGCTTAGCGCTTAGGGGGCATGGCTACACCTTC

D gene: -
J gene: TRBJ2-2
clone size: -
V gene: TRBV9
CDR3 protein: CASSPDRNTGELFF
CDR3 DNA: TGTGCCAGCAGCCCCGACAGAAACACCGGGGAGCTGTTTTTT

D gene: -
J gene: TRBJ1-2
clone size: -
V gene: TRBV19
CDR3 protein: CASSQRTAPGSYTF
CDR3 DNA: TGTGCCAGTAGCCAACGGACAGCCCCGGGCAGCTACACCTTC

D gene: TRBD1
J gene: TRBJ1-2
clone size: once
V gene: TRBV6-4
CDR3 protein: CASSRETGINRKGYTF
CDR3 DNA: TGTGCCAGCAGCCGCGAGACAGGGATCAACCGGAAAGGCTACACCTTC

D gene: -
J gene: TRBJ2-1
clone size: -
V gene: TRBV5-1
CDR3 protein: CASSSNVGNEQFF
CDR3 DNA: TGCGCCAGCAGCTCAAACGTCGGGAATGAGCAGTTCTTC